This entry features one T cell receptor (beta chain) sequence. Seattle's cohort entered during active infection and was followed longitudinally. This sample was included in a study of blood T cell repertoires in COVID-19. Study-wide context: Samples taken during acute and convalescent COVID-19 were collected in the United States, Italy and Spain. The analysed material was cDNA or gDNA that came from T cells, B-cell-depleted T cells, or PBMCs.

Germline assignment: CDR1 MNHEY and CDR2 SMNVEV (reference sequence). J was trimmed by 0 bases and V by 7 bases; bases with no gene match: 10. The CDR3 loop spans 17 amino acids. Authors' processing steps: From reference gene primer amplification, estimates of nucleated cell counts were derived. Sequenced by immunoSEQ multiplex PCR; TCRdb stores in-frame clones only, minus some. That table furnishes V, J and clone size, whereas the DNA furnished D and trimming. The table includes 350,000 to 450,000 clones, over 75% detected once. This receptor was taken from a woman in her sixties or seventies with COVID-19, enrolled during active disease. The V and J genes are TRBV27 and TRBJ1-5, with 9 bases identical to TRBD1. Sequencing was performed on peripheral blood. As DNA, the CDR3 is TGTGCCAGCAAACCGGGACAGGGTAGGGGTAGCAATCAGCCCCAGCATTTT. It yields the protein CASKPGQGRGSNQPQHF.